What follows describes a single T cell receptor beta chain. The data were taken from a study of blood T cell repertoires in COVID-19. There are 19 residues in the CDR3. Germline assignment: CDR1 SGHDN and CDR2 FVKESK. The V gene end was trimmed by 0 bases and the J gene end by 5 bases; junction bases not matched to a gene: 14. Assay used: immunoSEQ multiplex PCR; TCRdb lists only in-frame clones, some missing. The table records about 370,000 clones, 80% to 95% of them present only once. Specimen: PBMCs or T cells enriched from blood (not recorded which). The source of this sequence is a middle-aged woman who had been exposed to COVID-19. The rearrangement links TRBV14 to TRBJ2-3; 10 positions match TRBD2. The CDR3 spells CASSQDKGLAPQFLDTQYF. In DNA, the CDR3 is TGTGCCAGCAGCCAAGATAAGGGACTAGCGCCCCAATTTTTAGATACGCAGTATTTT.